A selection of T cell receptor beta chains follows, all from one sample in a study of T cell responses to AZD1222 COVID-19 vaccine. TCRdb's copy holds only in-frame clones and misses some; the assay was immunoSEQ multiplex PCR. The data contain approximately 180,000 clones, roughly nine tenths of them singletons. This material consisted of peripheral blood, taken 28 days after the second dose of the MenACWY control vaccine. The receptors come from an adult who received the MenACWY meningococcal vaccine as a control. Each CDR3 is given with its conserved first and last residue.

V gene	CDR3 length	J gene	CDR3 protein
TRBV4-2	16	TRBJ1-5	CASSQEGRGGVQPQHF
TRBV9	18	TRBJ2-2	CASSAQGGAGLVAGELFF
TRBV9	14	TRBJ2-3	CASSPRASTDTQYF
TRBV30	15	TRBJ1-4	CAWSAQQGGNEKLFF
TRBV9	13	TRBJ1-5	CASSVGGTRPQHF
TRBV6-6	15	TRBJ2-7	CASSIQGALSYEQYF
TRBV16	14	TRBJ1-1	CASSQSERGTEAFF
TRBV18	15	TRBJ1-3	CASSPGQGSGNTIYF
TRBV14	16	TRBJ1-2	CASSHSATGVPYGYTF
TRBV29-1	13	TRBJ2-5	CSAIDRAQETQYF
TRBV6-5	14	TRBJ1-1	CASSYSGGNTEAFF
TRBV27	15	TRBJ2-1	CASPRAREEYDEQFF
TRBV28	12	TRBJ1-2	CASSLSRGGYTF
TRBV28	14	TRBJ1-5	CASSPRQYNQPQHF
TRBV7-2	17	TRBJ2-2	CASSLIKPGGPGGELFF
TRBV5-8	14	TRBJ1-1	CASRLGGMGTEAFF
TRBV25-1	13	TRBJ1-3	CASSGIAGGTIYF
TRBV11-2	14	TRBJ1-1	CASSFGFLNTEAFF
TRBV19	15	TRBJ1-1	CASSKKGAVGTEAFF
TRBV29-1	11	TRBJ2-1	CSAELYNEQFF
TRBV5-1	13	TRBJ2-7	CASSLTPENEQYF
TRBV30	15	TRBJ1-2	CAWSVGQVLTYGYTF
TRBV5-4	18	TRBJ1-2	CASSSSPGQGTRVYGYTF
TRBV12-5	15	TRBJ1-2	CASGLDRDYNYGYTF
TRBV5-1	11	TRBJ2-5	CASSRRETQYF
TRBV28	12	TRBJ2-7	CASSPLSYEQYF
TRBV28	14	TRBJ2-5	CASSPSGRGETQYF
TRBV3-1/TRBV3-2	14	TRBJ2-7	CASSRMAVFYEQYF
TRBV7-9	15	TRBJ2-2	CASRVSGRPAGMLFF
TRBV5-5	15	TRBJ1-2	CASSLFLAANYGYTF
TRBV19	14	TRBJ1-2	CASSPGTGMGGYTF
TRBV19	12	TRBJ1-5	CASWGRGQPQHF
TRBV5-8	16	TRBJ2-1	CASSSGTGNGGNEQFF
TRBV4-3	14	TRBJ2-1	CASSLRRGGSEQFF
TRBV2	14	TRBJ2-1	CASSPRGLGNEQFF